Listed below are T cell receptor beta chains from one sample, sequenced in a study of cytomegalovirus exposure and HLA in healthy donors. Profiled with immunoSEQ multiplex PCR; TCRdb holds only in-frame clones, not every one. The specimen's table records roughly 34,000 clones. The specimen sequenced was PBMCs. These receptors were taken from a middle-aged man in good health and CMV-seronegative. Both conserved end residues are part of each CDR3. D genes are given only for firm matches.

D gene	V gene	J gene	CDR3 DNA	CDR3 protein
NA	TRBV25-1	TRBJ1-1	TGTGCCAGCAGTGAAACAGGGCGAATGGGTGAAGCTTTCTTT	CASSETGRMGEAFF
TRBD2	TRBV5-1	TRBJ2-3	TGCGCCAGCAGCACTTTAGCGGGAGAGGCATATACGCAGTATTTT	CASSTLAGEAYTQYF
TRBD1	TRBV2	TRBJ1-2	TGTGCCAGCAGTGAGCGACAGGGGCTCAACTATGGCTACACCTTC	CASSERQGLNYGYTF
NA	TRBV5-1	TRBJ1-1	TGCGCCAGCAGCCTTACAGGGTCCCGCCGGAACACTGAAGCTTTCTTT	CASSLTGSRRNTEAFF
TRBD1	TRBV5-1	TRBJ1-2	TGCGCCAGCAGCTTGGCTCGGACAGGGGGCCGGGATGGCTACACCTTC	CASSLARTGGRDGYTF
NA	TRBV7-2	TRBJ2-7	TGTGCCAGCAGCCCTAGTCTGGTAGACGCGGGGTACGAGCAGTACTTC	CASSPSLVDAGYEQYF
NA	TRBV4-2	TRBJ1-5	TGTGCCAGCAGCCAAGAAGTGGTACCGACAAATCAGCCCCAGCATTTT	CASSQEVVPTNQPQHF
TRBD2	TRBV5-1	TRBJ2-7	TGCGCCAGCAGCCCCCGGGAGGCTAGCTCCTACGAGCAGTACTTC	CASSPREASSYEQYF
NA	TRBV10-3	TRBJ1-1	TGTGCCATCAGTGGTCTGCGGGGTAACACTGAAGCTTTCTTT	CAISGLRGNTEAFF
TRBD1	TRBV5-1	TRBJ1-1	TGCGCCAGCAGCTTGGCCGAAGGGGGCTCCTCTGAAGCTTTCTTT	CASSLAEGGSSEAFF
TRBD1	TRBV4-2	TRBJ1-1	TGTGCCAGCAGCCAAGATACGGGACAGAAGAACACTGAAGCTTTCTTT	CASSQDTGQKNTEAFF
TRBD1	TRBV6-5	TRBJ1-2	TGTGCCAGCAGGACAGGGGAAGGGACCGATGGCTACACCTTC	CASRTGEGTDGYTF
TRBD1	TRBV28	TRBJ1-1	TGTGCCAGCAGGTATGACAGGGACGACACTGAAGCTTTCTTT	CASRYDRDDTEAFF
TRBD2	TRBV29-1	TRBJ2-1	TGCAGCTTGCGGACTAGCGGCTCCGACAATGAGCAGTTCTTC	CSLRTSGSDNEQFF
NA	TRBV11-1	TRBJ1-1	TGTGCCAGCAGATCCTCAGGGGACACTGAAGCTTTCTTT	CASRSSGDTEAFF
TRBD1	TRBV27	TRBJ1-3	TGTGCCAGCAGTCGGAAGGGACAGGGGGCTTACACCATATATTTT	CASSRKGQGAYTIYF
NA	TRBV5-1	TRBJ2-7	TGCGCCAGCAGCTTTGGCGTAGGGAGCTCCTACGAGCAGTACTTC	CASSFGVGSSYEQYF
TRBD2	TRBV7-7	TRBJ2-1	TGTGCCAGCAGCCCCTCTCCGGGACTAGCGGTTTTTTCCTACAATGAGCAGTTCTTC	CASSPSPGLAVFSYNEQFF
TRBD2	TRBV5-1	TRBJ2-7	TGCGCCAGCAGCCCGGGACTAGCGGGAGCCTACGAGCAGTACTTC	CASSPGLAGAYEQYF
TRBD1	TRBV6-5	TRBJ2-7	TGTGCCAGCAGTTACCAAGCGACAGGGTCATCCTACGAGCAGTACTTC	CASSYQATGSSYEQYF
NA	TRBV25-1	TRBJ2-7	TGTGCCAGCGGAACGGCCCAGGGAACCTACGAGCAGTACTTC	CASGTAQGTYEQYF
TRBD2	TRBV15	TRBJ2-7	TGTGCCACCACCCCGGGACTAGCGGACTACGAGCAGTACTTC	CATTPGLADYEQYF
TRBD1	TRBV9	TRBJ2-1	TGTGCCAGCAGCGTATTAGGACAGGGGTTCGGGTATGAGCAGTTCTTC	CASSVLGQGFGYEQFF
NA	TRBV18	TRBJ1-5	TGTGCCAGCTCACCAACGGAGGCTCCCAGGCCCCAGCATTTT	CASSPTEAPRPQHF
TRBD2	TRBV4-3	TRBJ2-1	TGCGCCAGCAGCCAAGATGTTCGGACTAGCGGGAATAGGTCCTACAATGAGCAGTTCTTC	CASSQDVRTSGNRSYNEQFF
TRBD1	TRBV27	TRBJ2-2	TGTGCCAGCAGTTTATGGACAGGGGGGCACGGGGAGCTGTTTTTT	CASSLWTGGHGELFF
TRBD2	TRBV5-1	TRBJ2-7	TGCGCCAGCAGCATCCCACTAGCGGGAGCTTACGAGCAGTACTTC	CASSIPLAGAYEQYF
NA	TRBV7-3	TRBJ1-1	TGTGCCAGCAGCTTATCAGGTTTCCAGAGTGAAGCTTTCTTT	CASSLSGFQSEAFF
NA	TRBV11-3	TRBJ2-7	TGTGCCAGCAGCCCCTTTGGGCAGGGCCTCTCCGAGCAGTACTTC	CASSPFGQGLSEQYF
NA	TRBV28	TRBJ1-1	TGTGCCAGCAGTGAGGGCCCGTTGAACACTGAAGCTTTCTTT	CASSEGPLNTEAFF
TRBD1	TRBV5-1	TRBJ2-2	TGCGCCAGCAGCTCCCCGGGACAGGGGACAACCGGGGAGCTGTTTTTT	CASSSPGQGTTGELFF
NA	TRBV30	TRBJ1-4	TGTGCCTGGAGTGTTTCGGCCGGAGCCTATAATGAAAAACTGTTTTTT	CAWSVSAGAYNEKLFF
TRBD1	TRBV5-1	TRBJ2-7	TGCGCCAGCAGCTTGGCCAGAGGGGACAGGGGATACGAGCAGTACTTC	CASSLARGDRGYEQYF
NA	TRBV28	TRBJ2-7	TGTGCCAGCAGTTTGGACCCGAGACAGGATTCCCACGAGCAGTACTTC	CASSLDPRQDSHEQYF
NA	TRBV30	TRBJ2-2	TGTGCCTGGGGAGATTTCACCGGGGAGCTGTTTTTT	CAWGDFTGELFF
NA	TRBV18	TRBJ1-2	TGTGCCAGCTCACCTAGCCAGACCAATGCTAACTATGGCTACACCTTC	CASSPSQTNANYGYTF
TRBD2	TRBV9	TRBJ2-1	TGTGCCAGCAGCGTCATTAGCGGGTCCGACAATGAGCAGTTCTTC	CASSVISGSDNEQFF
TRBD1	TRBV19	TRBJ2-5	TGTGCCAGTAGTGACAGGGTCACGGAGACCCAGTACTTC	CASSDRVTETQYF
NA	TRBV6-5	TRBJ2-1	TGTGCCAGCAGTTATTCCCAGGGTAGCAATGAGCAGTTCTTC	CASSYSQGSNEQFF
NA	TRBV10-3	TRBJ1-5	TGTGCCATCAGTGCAGGGGCCTATAGCAATCAGCCCCAGCATTTT	CAISAGAYSNQPQHF
NA	TRBV18	TRBJ2-1	TGTGCCAGCTCACCAAACCAGGGCGCAAATGAGCAGTTCTTC	CASSPNQGANEQFF
NA	TRBV7-7	TRBJ2-2	TGTGCTAGCAGTTTCAGGGTTGACACCGGGGAGCTGTTTTTT	CASSFRVDTGELFF
NA	TRBV4-1	TRBJ2-1	TGCGCCAGCAGCCAAGGAATGACAGAATACAATGAGCAGTTCTTC	CASSQGMTEYNEQFF
TRBD1	TRBV10-3	TRBJ1-2	TGTGCCATCAGTTCACAGGGGCCCCTGGGAGGCTACACCTTC	CAISSQGPLGGYTF
TRBD2	TRBV4-2	TRBJ2-3	TGTGCCAGCAGCCAAGGGCTAGCGGGAGGAGATACGCAGTATTTT	CASSQGLAGGDTQYF
TRBD2	TRBV5-1	TRBJ2-7	TGCGCCAGCAGCCGCGGGACTAGCGGGACCTTAGCCTACGAGCAGTACTTC	CASSRGTSGTLAYEQYF
TRBD2	TRBV6-5	TRBJ2-7	TGTGCCAGCAGTAGAGATAGCGGGTTCTCCTACGAGCAGTACTTC	CASSRDSGFSYEQYF
NA	TRBV7-3	TRBJ2-3	TGTGCCAGCAGCCCCTTAAGCGGAGATACGCAGTATTTT	CASSPLSGDTQYF
NA	TRBV6-5	TRBJ2-6	TGTGCCAGCAAGCCCACTTACGGGGCCAACGTCCTGACTTTC	CASKPTYGANVLTF
NA	TRBV5-6	TRBJ2-3	TGTGCCAGCAGCTGGGGGGGGGCGATAGTAGAGGATACGCAGTATTTT	CASSWGGAIVEDTQYF
NA	TRBV25-1	TRBJ1-4	TGTGCCAGCAGTGCTTCCACTGAAAATGAAAAACTGTTTTTT	CASSASTENEKLFF
NA	TRBV7-2	TRBJ1-1	TGTGCCAGCACCACAGGGCCAGGTAAAGAAGCTTTCTTT	CASTTGPGKEAFF
TRBD2	TRBV6-1	TRBJ2-3	TGTGCCAGTAGTGAAACTAGCGGGAGGCCAGATACGCAGTATTTT	CASSETSGRPDTQYF